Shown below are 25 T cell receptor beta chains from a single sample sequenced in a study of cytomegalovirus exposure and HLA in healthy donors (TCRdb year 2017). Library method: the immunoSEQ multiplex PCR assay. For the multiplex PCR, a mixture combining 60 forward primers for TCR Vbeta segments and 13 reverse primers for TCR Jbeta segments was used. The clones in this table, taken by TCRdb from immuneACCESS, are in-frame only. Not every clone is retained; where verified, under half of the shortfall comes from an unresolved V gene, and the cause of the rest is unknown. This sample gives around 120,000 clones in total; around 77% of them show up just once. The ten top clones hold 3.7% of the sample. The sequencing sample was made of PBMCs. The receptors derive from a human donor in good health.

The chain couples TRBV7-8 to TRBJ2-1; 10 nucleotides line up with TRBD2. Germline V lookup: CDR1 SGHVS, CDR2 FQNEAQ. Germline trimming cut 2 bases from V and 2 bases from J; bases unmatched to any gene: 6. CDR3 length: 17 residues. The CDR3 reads CASSLRTSGATYNEQFF. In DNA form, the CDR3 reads TGTGCCAGCAGCTTAAGGACTAGCGGAGCGACCTACAATGAGCAGTTCTTC.

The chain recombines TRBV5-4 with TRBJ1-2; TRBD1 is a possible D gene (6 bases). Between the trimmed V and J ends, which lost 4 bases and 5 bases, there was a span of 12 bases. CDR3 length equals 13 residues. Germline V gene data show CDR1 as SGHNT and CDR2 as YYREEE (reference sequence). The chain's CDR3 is CASSLDSGYGYTF. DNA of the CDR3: TGTGCCAGCAGCCTGGACAGCGGATATGGCTACACCTTC.

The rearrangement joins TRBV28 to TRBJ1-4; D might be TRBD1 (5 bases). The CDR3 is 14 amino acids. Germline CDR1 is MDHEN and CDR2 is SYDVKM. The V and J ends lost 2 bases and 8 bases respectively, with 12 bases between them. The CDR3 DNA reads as TGTGCCAGCAGTTTAGAGGCCTGGGGCGAAAAACTGTTTTTT. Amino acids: CASSLEAWGEKLFF.

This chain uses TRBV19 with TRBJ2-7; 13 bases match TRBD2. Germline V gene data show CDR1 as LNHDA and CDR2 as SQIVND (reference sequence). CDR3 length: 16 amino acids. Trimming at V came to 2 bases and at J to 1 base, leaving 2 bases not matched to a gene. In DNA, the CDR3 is TGTGCCAGTAGTATACGGACTAGCGGGAGTTCCTACGAGCAGTACTTC. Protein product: CASSIRTSGSSYEQYF.

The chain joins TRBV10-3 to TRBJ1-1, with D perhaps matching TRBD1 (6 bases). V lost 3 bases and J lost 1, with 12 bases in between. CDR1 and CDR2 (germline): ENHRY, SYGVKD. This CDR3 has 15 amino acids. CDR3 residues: CAISEVQGTNTEAFF. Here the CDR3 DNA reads TGTGCCATCAGTGAAGTACAGGGCACGAACACTGAAGCTTTCTTT.

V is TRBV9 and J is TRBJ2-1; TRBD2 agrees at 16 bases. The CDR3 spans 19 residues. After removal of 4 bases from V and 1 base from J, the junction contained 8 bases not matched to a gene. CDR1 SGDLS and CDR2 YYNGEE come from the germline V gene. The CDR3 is CASSTGTSGRARSYNEQFF. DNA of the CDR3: TGTGCCAGCAGCACAGGGACTAGCGGGAGGGCCAGGTCCTACAATGAGCAGTTCTTC.

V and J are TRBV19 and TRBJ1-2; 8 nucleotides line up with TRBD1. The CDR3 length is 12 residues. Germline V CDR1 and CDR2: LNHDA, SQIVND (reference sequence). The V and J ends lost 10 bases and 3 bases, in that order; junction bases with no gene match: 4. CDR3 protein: CATVTGDYGYTF. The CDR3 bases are TGTGCCACCGTGACAGGGGACTATGGCTACACCTTC.

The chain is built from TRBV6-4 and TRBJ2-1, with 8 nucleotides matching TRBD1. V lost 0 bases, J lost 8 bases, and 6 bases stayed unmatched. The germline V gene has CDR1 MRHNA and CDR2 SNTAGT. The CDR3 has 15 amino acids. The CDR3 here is CASSDSRQGRDEQFF. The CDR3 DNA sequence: TGTGCCAGCAGTGACTCCCGACAGGGGCGGGATGAGCAGTTCTTC.

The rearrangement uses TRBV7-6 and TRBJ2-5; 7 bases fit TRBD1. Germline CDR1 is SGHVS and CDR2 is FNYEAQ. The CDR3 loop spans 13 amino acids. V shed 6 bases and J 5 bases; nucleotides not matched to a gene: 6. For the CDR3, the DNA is TGTGCCAGCAGTCGGACACAGGGGGAGACCCAGTACTTC. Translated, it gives CASSRTQGETQYF.

CDR3 DNA sequence: TGTGCCAGCGGAGGGAACAGCGGGAACTATGGCTACACCTTC. It encodes CASGGNSGNYGYTF. The chain carries TRBV2 and TRBJ1-2; no clear D gene. In germline, CDR1 is SNHLY, CDR2 FYNNEI. This CDR3 is 14 amino acids long. V lost 8 bases and J 2 bases, leaving 15 bases between the germline ends.

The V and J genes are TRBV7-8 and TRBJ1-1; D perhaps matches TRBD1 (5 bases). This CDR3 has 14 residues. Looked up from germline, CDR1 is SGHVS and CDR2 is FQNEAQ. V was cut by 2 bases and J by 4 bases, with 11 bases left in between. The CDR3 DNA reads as TGTGCCAGCAGCTTAACGCCGGGGGGCACTGAAGCTTTCTTT. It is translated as CASSLTPGGTEAFF.

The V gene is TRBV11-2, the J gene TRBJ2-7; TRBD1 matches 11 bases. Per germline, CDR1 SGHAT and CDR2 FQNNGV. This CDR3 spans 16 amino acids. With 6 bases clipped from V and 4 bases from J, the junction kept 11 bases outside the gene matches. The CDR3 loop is CASSYGQGAFYYEQYF. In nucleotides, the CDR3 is TGTGCCAGCAGTTACGGACAGGGGGCTTTCTATTACGAGCAGTACTTC. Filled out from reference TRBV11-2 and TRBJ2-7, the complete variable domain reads EAGVAQSPRYKIIEKRQSVAFWCNPISGHATLYWYQQILGQGPKLLIQFQNNGVVDDSQLPKDRFSAERLKGVDSTLKIQPAKLEDSAVYLCASSYGQGAFYYEQYFGPGTRLTVT.

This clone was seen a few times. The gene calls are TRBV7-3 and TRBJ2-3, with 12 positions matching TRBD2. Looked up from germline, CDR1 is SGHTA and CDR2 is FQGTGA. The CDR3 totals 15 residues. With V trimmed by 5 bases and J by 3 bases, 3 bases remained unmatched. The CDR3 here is CASSPSGRGTDTQYF. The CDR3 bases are TGTGCCAGCAGCCCTAGCGGGAGGGGTACAGATACGCAGTATTTT. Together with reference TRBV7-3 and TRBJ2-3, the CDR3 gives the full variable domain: GAGVSQTPSNKVTEKGKYVELRCDPISGHTALYWYRQSLGQGPEFLIYFQGTGAADDSGLPNDRFFAVRPEGSVSTLKIQRTERGDSAVYLCASSPSGRGTDTQYFGPGTRLTVL.

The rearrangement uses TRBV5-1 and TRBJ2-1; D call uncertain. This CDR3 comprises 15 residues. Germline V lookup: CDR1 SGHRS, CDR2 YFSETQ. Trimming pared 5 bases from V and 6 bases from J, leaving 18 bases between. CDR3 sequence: CASRTSTLQGNEQFF. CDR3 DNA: TGCGCCAGCAGAACCTCTACACTACAAGGCAATGAGCAGTTCTTC.

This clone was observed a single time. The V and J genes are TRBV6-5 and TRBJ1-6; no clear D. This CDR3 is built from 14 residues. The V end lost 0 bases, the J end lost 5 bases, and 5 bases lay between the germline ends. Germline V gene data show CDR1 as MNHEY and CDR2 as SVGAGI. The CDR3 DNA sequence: TGTGCCAGCAGTTACTCCCGGGATAATTCACCCCTCCACTTT. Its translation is CASSYSRDNSPLHF.

CDR3 residues: CASSIGLGNEQFF. CDR3 DNA: TGTGCCAGTAGTATCGGACTAGGCAATGAGCAGTTCTTC. The chain is built from TRBV19 and TRBJ2-1; TRBD2 aligns across 7 bases. Germline CDR1 and CDR2: LNHDA and SQIVND (reference sequence). The CDR3 extends over 13 amino acids. V dropped 3 bases and J dropped 6; count of bases not matched to a gene: 2.

The CDR3 loop reads CAISESGTAHEQFF. The CDR3 coding sequence is TGTGCCATCAGTGAGTCCGGGACAGCTCATGAGCAGTTCTTC. The chain couples TRBV10-3 to TRBJ2-1; the match to TRBD1 covers 7 bases. V lost 0 bases, J lost 8 bases, and 4 bases stayed unmatched. The CDR3 covers 14 residues. CDR1 and CDR2 from the germline V gene are ENHRY and SYGVKD.

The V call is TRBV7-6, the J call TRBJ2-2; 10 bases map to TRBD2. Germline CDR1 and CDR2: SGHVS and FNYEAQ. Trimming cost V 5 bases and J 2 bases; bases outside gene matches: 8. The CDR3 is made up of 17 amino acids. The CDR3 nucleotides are TGTGCCAGCAGCACTCGGACTAGCGGTTTTAACACCGGGGAGCTGTTTTTT. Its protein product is CASSTRTSGFNTGELFF.

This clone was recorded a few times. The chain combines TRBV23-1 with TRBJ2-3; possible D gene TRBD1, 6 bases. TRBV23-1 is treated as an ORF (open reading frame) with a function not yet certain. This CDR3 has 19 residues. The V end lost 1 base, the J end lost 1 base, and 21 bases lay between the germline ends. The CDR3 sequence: CASSQFSQGLRYCTDTQYF. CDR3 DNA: TGCGCCAGCAGTCAATTCAGCCAGGGGCTTCGGTACTGCACAGATACGCAGTATTTT.

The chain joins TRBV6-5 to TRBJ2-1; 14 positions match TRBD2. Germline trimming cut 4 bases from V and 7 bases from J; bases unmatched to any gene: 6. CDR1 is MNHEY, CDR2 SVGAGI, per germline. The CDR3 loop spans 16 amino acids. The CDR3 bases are TGTGCCAGCAGTTGGGGACTAGCGGGAGTACAGAATGAGCAGTTCTTC. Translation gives CASSWGLAGVQNEQFF.

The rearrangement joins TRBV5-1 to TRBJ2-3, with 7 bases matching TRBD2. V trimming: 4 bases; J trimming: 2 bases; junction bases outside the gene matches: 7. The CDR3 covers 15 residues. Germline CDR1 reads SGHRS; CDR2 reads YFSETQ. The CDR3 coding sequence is TGCGCCAGCAGCCCCGCCGGGACTAACACAGATACGCAGTATTTT. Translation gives CASSPAGTNTDTQYF.

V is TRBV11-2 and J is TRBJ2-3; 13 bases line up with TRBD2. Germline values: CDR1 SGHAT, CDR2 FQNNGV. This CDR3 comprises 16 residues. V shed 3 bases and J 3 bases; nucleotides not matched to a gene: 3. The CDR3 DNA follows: TGTGCCAGCAGCTTGGGACTAGCGGGAAGAACAGATACGCAGTATTTT. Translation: CASSLGLAGRTDTQYF.

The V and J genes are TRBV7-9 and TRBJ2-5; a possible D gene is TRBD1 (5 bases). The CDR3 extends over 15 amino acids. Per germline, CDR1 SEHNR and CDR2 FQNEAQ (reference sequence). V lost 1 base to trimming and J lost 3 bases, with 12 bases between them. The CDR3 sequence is CASSLGGRGEETQYF. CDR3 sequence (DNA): TGTGCCAGCAGCTTAGGTGGAAGGGGCGAAGAGACCCAGTACTTC.

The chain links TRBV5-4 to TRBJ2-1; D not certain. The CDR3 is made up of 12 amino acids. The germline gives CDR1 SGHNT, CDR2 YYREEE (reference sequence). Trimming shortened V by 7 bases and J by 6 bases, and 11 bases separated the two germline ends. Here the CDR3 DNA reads TGTGCCAGCCGTGCGACACCCAATGAGCAGTTCTTC. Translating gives CASRATPNEQFF.

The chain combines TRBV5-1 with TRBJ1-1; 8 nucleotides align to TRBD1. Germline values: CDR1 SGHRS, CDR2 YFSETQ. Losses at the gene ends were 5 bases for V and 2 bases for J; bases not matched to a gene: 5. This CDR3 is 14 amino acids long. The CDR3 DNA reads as TGCGCCAGCAGGGAGGACAGGGCAAACACTGAAGCTTTCTTT. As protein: CASREDRANTEAFF.